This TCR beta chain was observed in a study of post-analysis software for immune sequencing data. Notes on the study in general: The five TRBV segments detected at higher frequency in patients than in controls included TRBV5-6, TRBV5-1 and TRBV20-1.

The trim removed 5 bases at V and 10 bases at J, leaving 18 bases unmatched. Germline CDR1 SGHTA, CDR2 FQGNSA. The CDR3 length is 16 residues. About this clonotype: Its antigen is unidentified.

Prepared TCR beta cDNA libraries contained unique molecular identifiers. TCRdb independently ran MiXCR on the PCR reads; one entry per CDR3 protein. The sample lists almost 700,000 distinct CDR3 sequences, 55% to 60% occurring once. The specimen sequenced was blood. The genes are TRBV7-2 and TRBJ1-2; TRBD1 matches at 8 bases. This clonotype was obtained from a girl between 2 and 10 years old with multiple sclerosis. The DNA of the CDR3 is TGTGCCAGCAGCGCGCAGGGGCAGGGGGCTTCGAGTGACTACACCTTC. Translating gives CASSAQGQGASSDYTF.